This T cell receptor (beta chain) was captured by sequencing in a study of cytomegalovirus exposure and HLA in healthy donors. Study-wide points: V- and J-gene trimming in TCR beta was tied to a missense DCLRE1C variant by an analysis performed later. In an earlier analysis, about 87% or about 30%: the productive usage of most TCR beta V segments.

Comment on this clone: Its target is not known.

The PCR employed 60 Vbeta primers together with 13 Jbeta primers. Some clones are missing from TCRdb's copy, which holds only in-frame ones; the method was immunoSEQ multiplex PCR. The top ten hold less than 2% of the sample, which has 150,000 to 250,000 clones, 79% seen once. Specimen: PBMCs. This sequence was found in a girl between 10 and 17 years old in good health and CMV-seropositive.

The CDR3 sequence: CASSERTGSTEAFF. Here the CDR3 DNA reads TGCGCCAGCAGCGAGCGGACAGGGTCCACTGAAGCTTTCTTT. The chain employs TRBV5-1 and TRBJ1-1; TRBD1 aligns across 8 bases. The germline V gene has CDR1 SGHRS and CDR2 YFSETQ. With V trimmed by 4 bases and J by 4 bases, 6 bases remained unmatched. The CDR3 covers 14 residues.